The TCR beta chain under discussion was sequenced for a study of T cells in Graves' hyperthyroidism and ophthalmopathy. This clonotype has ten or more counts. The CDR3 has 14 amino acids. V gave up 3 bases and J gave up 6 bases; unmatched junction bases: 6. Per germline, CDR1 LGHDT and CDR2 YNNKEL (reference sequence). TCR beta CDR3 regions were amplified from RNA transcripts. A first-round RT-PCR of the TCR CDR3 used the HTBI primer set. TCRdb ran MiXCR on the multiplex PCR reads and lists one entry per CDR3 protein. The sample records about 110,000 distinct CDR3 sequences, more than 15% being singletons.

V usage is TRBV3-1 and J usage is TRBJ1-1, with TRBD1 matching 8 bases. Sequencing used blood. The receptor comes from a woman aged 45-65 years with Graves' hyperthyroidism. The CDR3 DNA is TGTGCCAGCAGCCAGGGGGACAGGACCGCTGAAGCTTTCTTT. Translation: CASSQGDRTAEAFF.